Listed here are 6 T cell receptor beta chains from one sample, sequenced in a study of identical twins. Each CDR3 protein is one row after TCRdb ran MiXCR on the 5' RACE reads. The sample consists of hundreds of thousands of distinct CDR3 sequences, 20% to 30% of them appearing once. Separately, the same data were catalogued under a study of T cells expressing NK-cell markers.

The specimen sequenced was CD4+ T cells sorted from blood. These receptors all stem from a woman in her late teens or twenties in good health.

The chain recombines TRBV5-1 with TRBJ2-1; 10 nucleotides agree with TRBD2. This CDR3 has 14 amino acids. Per germline, CDR1 SGHRS and CDR2 YFSETQ. V gave up 6 bases and J gave up 9 bases; unmatched junction bases: 9. DNA for the CDR3: TGCGCCAGCACTGGGGCTAGCGGGAGTACTGAGCAGTTCTTC. It yields the protein CASTGASGSTEQFF.

The rearrangement joins TRBV6-5 to TRBJ1-2; D ambiguous. CDR1 MNHEY and CDR2 SVGAGI come from the germline V gene. CDR3 size: 13 residues. V was trimmed by 0 bases and J by 8 bases, leaving 10 bases between them. The CDR3 sequence is CASSYSGRWGYTF. Written as DNA, the CDR3 is TGTGCCAGCAGTTACTCGGGCCGCTGGGGCTACACCTTC.

This clonotype was seen at least ten times. The chain uses TRBV4-2 and TRBJ1-1, with D tentatively TRBD1 (5 bases). Germline V gene lookup returns CDR1 LGHNA and CDR2 YNFKEQ. This CDR3 spans 14 amino acids. Deletions cut 5 bases from V and 3 bases from J, with 13 bases between. The CDR3: CASSDSRVYTEAFF. The CDR3 nucleotides read TGTGCCAGCAGCGACTCCAGGGTCTACACTGAAGCTTTCTTT.

This chain connects TRBV10-3 to TRBJ1-2; 7 bases align to TRBD1. Looked up from germline, CDR1 is ENHRY and CDR2 is SYGVKD. V dropped 6 bases and J dropped 6; count of bases not matched to a gene: 10. CDR3 size: 14 residues. The CDR3 nucleotides read TGTGCCATCAGCCCGGACAGGTCCGCGAATGGCTACACCTTC. As protein: CAISPDRSANGYTF.

The rearrangement joins TRBV12-3 or TRBV12-4 to TRBJ1-4, with D perhaps matching TRBD1 (5 bases). There are 16 residues in the CDR3. The V gene lost 2 bases and the J gene lost 0 bases, with 10 bases spanning the gap. The CDR3, as DNA: TGTGCCAGCAGTTTAAATACAGGAGCAACTAATGAAAAACTGTTTTTT. Protein: CASSLNTGATNEKLFF.

The V call is TRBV7-2, the J call TRBJ2-1, with a possible D match to TRBD1 (5 bases). V was clipped by 3 bases and J by 9 bases, with 9 bases between them. In germline, CDR1 is SGHTA, CDR2 FQGNSA. The CDR3 totals 12 residues. The CDR3, as DNA: TGTGCCAGCAGCTTCACAGGCCGTGAGCAGTTCTTC. Amino acid sequence: CASSFTGREQFF.